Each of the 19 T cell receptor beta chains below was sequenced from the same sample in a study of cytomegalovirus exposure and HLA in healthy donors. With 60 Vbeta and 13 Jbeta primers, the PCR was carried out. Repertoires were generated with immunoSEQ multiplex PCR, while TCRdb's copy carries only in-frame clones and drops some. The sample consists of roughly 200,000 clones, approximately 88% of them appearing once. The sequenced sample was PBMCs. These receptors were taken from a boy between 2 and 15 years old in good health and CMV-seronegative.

The CDR3 region has the DNA TGCAGCGTCCAAACCGGGACAAAGGACACTGAAGCTTTCTTT. Protein: CSVQTGTKDTEAFF. The genes are TRBV29-1 and TRBJ1-1, with a weak D call TRBD1 (6 bases). The CDR3 length is 14 residues. The ends were cut back, 6 bases at V and 3 bases at J, with 17 bases in the middle. The germline CDR1 and CDR2 sequences are SQVTM and ANQGSEA.

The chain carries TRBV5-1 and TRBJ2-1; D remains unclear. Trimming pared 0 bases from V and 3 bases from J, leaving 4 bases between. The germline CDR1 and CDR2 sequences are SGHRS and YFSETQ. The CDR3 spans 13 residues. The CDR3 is CASSLELYNEQFF. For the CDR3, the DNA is TGCGCCAGCAGCTTGGAACTCTACAATGAGCAGTTCTTC.

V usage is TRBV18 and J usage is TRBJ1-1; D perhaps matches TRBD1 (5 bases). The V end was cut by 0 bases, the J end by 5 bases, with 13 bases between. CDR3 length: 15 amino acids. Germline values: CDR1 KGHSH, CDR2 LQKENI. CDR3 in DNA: TGTGCCAGCTCACCACCCAACCGTGGACAAACTGAAGCTTTCTTT. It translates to CASSPPNRGQTEAFF.

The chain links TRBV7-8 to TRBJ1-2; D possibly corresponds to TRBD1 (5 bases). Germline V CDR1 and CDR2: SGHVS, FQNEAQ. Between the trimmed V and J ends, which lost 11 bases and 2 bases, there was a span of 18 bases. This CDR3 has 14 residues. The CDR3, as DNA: TGTGCCGTGGGGGAAAGGGGACTCAACTATGGCTACACCTTC. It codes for CAVGERGLNYGYTF.

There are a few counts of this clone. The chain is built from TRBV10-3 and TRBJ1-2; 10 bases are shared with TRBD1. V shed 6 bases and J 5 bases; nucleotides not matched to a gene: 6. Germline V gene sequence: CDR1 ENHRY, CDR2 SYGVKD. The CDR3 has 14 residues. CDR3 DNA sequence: TGTGCCATCAGCCGGGACAGGGGCGCTTATGGCTACACCTTC. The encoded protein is CAISRDRGAYGYTF.

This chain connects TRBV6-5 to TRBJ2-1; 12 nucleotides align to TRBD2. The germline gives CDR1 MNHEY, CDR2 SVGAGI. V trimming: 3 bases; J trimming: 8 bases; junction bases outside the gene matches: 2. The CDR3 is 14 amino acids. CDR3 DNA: TGTGCCAGCAGTTATCTAGCGGGAGGGGATGAGCAGTTCTTC. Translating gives CASSYLAGGDEQFF.

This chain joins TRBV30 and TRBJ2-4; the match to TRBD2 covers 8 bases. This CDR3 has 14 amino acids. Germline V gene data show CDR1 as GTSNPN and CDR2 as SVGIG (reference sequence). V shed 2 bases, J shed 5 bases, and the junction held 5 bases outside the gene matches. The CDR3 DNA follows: TGTGCCTGGAGTCAACGGGGGGGCCAAAACATTCAGTACTTC. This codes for CAWSQRGGQNIQYF.

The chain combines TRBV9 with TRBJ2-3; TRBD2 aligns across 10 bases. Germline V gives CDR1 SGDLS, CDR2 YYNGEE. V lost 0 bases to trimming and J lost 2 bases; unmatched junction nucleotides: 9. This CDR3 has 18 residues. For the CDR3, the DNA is TGTGCCAGCAGCGTAGAGCCCCACACTAGCGGGGTCACAGATACGCAGTATTTT. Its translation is CASSVEPHTSGVTDTQYF.

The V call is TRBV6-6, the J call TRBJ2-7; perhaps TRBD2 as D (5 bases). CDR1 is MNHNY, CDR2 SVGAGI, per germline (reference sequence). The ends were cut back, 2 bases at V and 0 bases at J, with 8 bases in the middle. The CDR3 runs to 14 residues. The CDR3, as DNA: TGTGCCAGCAGTTACGAGCGGAGCTCCTACGAGCAGTACTTC. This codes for CASSYERSSYEQYF.

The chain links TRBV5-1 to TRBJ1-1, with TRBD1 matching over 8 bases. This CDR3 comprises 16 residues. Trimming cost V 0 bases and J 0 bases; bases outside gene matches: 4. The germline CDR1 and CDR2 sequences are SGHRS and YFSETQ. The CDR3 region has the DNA TGCGCCAGCAGCTTGGGGGACAGGAACATGAACACTGAAGCTTTCTTT. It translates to CASSLGDRNMNTEAFF.

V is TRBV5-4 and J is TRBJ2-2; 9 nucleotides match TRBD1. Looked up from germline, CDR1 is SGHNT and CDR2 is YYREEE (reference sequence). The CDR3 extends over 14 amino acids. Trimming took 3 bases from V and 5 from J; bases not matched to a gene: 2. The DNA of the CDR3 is TGTGCCAGCAGCTCCGACAGGGGGACCGGGGAGCTGTTTTTT. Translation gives CASSSDRGTGELFF.

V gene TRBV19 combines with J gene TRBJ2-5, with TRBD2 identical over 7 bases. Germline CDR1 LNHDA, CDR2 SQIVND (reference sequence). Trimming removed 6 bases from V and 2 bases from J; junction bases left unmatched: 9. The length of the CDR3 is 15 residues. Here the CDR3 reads CASSDGGLIQETQYF. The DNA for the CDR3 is TGTGCCAGTAGCGACGGGGGACTAATTCAAGAGACCCAGTACTTC.

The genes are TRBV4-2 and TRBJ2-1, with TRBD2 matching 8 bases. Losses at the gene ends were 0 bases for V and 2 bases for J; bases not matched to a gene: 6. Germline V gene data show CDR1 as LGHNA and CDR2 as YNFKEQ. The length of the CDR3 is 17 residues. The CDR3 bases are TGTGCCAGCAGCCAAGATCAGGAGCGGGGGACCTACAATGAGCAGTTCTTC. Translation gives CASSQDQERGTYNEQFF.

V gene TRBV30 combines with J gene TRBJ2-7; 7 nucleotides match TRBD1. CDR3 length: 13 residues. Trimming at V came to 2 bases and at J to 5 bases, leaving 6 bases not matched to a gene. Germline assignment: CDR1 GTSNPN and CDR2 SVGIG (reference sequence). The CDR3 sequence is CAWSPDRFNEQYF. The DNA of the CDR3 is TGTGCCTGGAGTCCGGACAGGTTCAACGAGCAGTACTTC.

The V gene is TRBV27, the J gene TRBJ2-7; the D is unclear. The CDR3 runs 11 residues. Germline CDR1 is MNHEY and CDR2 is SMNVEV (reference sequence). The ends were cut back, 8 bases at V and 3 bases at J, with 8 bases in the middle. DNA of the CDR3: TGTGCCAGCGGTTCAGACTACGAGCAGTACTTC. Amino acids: CASGSDYEQYF.

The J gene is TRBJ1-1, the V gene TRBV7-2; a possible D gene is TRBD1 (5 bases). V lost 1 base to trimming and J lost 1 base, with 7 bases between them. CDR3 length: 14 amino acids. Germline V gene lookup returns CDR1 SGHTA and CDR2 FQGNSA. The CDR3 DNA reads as TGTGCCAGCAGCTTAGGCGGGGCGAACACTGAAGCTTTCTTT. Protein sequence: CASSLGGANTEAFF.

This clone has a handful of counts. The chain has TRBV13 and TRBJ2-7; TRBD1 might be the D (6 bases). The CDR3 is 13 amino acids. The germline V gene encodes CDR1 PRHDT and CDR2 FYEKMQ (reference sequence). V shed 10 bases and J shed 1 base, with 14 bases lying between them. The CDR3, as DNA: TGTGCCACCGCTCTGACAGGATCCTACGAGCAGTACTTC. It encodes CATALTGSYEQYF. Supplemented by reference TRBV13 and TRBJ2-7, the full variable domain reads AAGVIQSPRHLIKEKRETATLKCYPIPRHDTVYWYQQGPGQDPQFLISFYEKMQSDKGSIPDRFSAQQFSDYHSELNMSSLELGDSALYFCATALTGSYEQYFGPGTRLTVT.

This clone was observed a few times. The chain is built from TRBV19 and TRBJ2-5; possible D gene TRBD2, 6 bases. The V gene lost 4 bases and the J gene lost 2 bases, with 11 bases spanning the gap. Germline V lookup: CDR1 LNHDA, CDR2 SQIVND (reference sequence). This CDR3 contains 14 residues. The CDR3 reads CASSRPGLQETQYF. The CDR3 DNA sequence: TGTGCCAGTAGTAGACCGGGACTTCAAGAGACCCAGTACTTC.

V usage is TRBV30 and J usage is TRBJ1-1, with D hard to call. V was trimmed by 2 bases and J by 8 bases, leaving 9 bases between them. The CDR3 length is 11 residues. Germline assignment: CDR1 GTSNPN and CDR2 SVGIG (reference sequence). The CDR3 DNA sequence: TGTGCCTGGAGTCACAGAAAAGAAGCTTTCTTT. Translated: CAWSHRKEAFF.